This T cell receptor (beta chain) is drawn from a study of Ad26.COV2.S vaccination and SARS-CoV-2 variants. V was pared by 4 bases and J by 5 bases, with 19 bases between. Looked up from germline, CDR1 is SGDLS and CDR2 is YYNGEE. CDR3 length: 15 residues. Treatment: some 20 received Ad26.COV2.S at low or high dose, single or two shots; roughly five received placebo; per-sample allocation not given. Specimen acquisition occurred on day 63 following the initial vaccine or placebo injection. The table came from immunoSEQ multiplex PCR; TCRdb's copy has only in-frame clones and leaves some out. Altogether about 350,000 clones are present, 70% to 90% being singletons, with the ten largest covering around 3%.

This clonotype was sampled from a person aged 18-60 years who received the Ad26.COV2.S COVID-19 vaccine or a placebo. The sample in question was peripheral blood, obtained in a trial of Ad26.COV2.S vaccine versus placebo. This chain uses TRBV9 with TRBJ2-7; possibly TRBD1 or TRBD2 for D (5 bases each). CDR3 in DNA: TGTGCCAGCAGCCCTTCTTCGGGGCCATTCGACGAGCAGTACTTC. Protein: CASSPSSGPFDEQYF.